This is a list of T cell receptor beta chains from one sample in a study of shared clonotypes between healthy human individuals. Produced via immunoSEQ multiplex PCR; TCRdb's table is partial and in-frame only. The data hold about 2.3 million clones, with approximately 90% observed a single time. Sequencing was performed on naive CD4+ T cells from PBMCs. These receptor sequences come from a man aged 18-30 years in good health. Some clones in this sample may be carry-over from other donors' samples. Both conserved end residues are trimmed from each CDR3. Each record gives: CDR3 protein, J gene, clone size, D gene, V gene. A D gene is named only where the DNA matches it firmly. Where a row states a size, it is once, few, many or the class of an expanded clone; other rows omit it.

ASSAPGTSVNEQY | TRBJ2-7 | - | TRBD2 | TRBV7-3
ASSLVPLSALYEQY | TRBJ2-7 | - | - | TRBV7-2
ASSGLRGAGTGELF | TRBJ2-2 | - | - | TRBV28
ASSKCSSTEAF | TRBJ1-1 | few | - | TRBV21-1
ASSYRGRYGYT | TRBJ1-2 | once | TRBD1 | TRBV27
ASSGQGIQPQH | TRBJ1-5 | once | TRBD1 | TRBV25-1
ATRELTGQGYGELF | TRBJ2-2 | - | TRBD1 | TRBV15
ASSFEQGFGNQPQH | TRBJ1-5 | - | - | TRBV6-6
ASSPPAELDPYNEQF | TRBJ2-1 | - | - | TRBV11-3
ASRYRAKLGYGYT | TRBJ1-2 | - | - | TRBV27
ASSKGSGVSYEQY | TRBJ2-7 | - | - | TRBV6-1
ASSQGPRQRPQH | TRBJ1-5 | few | - | TRBV4-1
VTGQVAYEQY | - | once | TRBD1 | TRBV28